A single sample gave rise to the 30 T cell receptor beta chains below, sequenced in a study of Graves' ophthalmopathy and Graves' hyperthyroidism. RNA transcripts served as template for amplifying TCR beta CDR3 sequences. An opening RT-PCR round employed HTBI primers and preceded a second-round multiplex PCR. TCRdb independently ran MiXCR on the multiplex PCR reads; one entry per CDR3 protein. The table records hundreds of thousands of distinct CDR3 sequences, around a fifth of them present only once. The sequenced material came from peripheral blood. The receptors were sampled from a young woman with stable Graves' hyperthyroidism.

This clonotype was picked up a small number of times. V usage is TRBV4-2 and J usage is TRBJ2-7; D is possibly TRBD2 (6 bases). Trimming took off 1 base at V and 1 base at J, with 11 bases between the two ends. The V gene's germline CDR1 is LGHNA and CDR2 YNFKEQ. This CDR3 has 15 residues. The CDR3 nucleotides are TGTGCCAGCAGCCAAGGGGGGGACCGGTCCTACGAGCAGTACTTC. It yields the protein CASSQGGDRSYEQYF.

This clonotype was counted ten times or more. This chain connects TRBV6-1 to TRBJ1-1; 7 bases are shared with TRBD1. The junction had 5 bases not matched to a gene; V was cut back by 5 bases and J by 5 bases. Germline V gives CDR1 MNHNS, CDR2 SASEGT. The CDR3 runs 13 residues. The CDR3 region has the DNA TGTGCCAGCAGTCAGACAGGGTGGACTGAAGCTTTCTTT. This gives the protein CASSQTGWTEAFF.

This clonotype has a count of ten or more. CDR3 bases: TGTGCCACCAAAGCGGGAGTGGTGCCTTACGAGCAGTACTTC. This codes for CATKAGVVPYEQYF. This chain uses TRBV6-1 with TRBJ2-7, with 8 positions matching TRBD2. V dropped 10 bases and J dropped 4; count of bases not matched to a gene: 12. The CDR3 length is 14 residues. The V gene's germline CDR1 is MNHNS and CDR2 SASEGT.

This clonotype has ten or more counts. The CDR3, as DNA: TGTGCCAGCGGCCTATCGGGAAACATTCAGTACTTC. The encoded protein is CASGLSGNIQYF. This chain connects TRBV2 to TRBJ2-4; D is undetermined. Germline V gene lookup returns CDR1 SNHLY and CDR2 FYNNEI. There are 12 residues in the CDR3. The ends were cut back, 8 bases at V and 6 bases at J, with 11 bases in the middle. Drawing the rest from reference TRBV2 and TRBJ2-4, the complete variable domain is EPEVTQTPSHQVTQMGQEVILRCVPISNHLYFYWYRQILGQKVEFLVSFYNNEISEKSEIFDDQFSVERPDGSNFTLKIRSTKLEDSAMYFCASGLSGNIQYFGAGTRLSVL.

This clonotype was recorded at least ten times. CDR3 sequence reads: CASRLGAAYEQYF. CDR3 nucleotides: TGCGCCAGCAGGCTGGGGGCCGCCTACGAGCAGTACTTC. The chain recombines TRBV5-1 with TRBJ2-7; a weak D match, TRBD1 (6 bases). This CDR3 is built from 13 residues. Germline V gene sequence: CDR1 SGHRS, CDR2 YFSETQ. The V end lost 5 bases, the J end lost 2 bases, and 11 bases lay between the germline ends.

This clonotype was seen ten or more times. The V gene is TRBV20-1, the J gene TRBJ1-6, with TRBD1 as a possible D gene (5 bases). Germline values: CDR1 DFQATT, CDR2 SNEGSKA (reference sequence). The ends were cut back, 0 bases at V and 5 bases at J, with 11 bases in the middle. The CDR3 runs to 15 residues. CDR3: CSARDIGQDNSPLHF. The CDR3 DNA reads as TGCAGTGCTAGAGATATAGGACAAGATAATTCACCCCTCCACTTT.

This clonotype was detected many times. The J gene is TRBJ1-4, the V gene TRBV9; no clear D. The germline CDR1 and CDR2 sequences are SGDLS and YYNGEE. This CDR3 contains 15 residues. Trimming left V 3 bases short and J 0 bases short, with 9 bases between. The CDR3 reads CASSGTKATNEKLFF. CDR3 nucleotides: TGTGCCAGCAGCGGGACGAAAGCAACTAATGAAAAACTGTTTTTT.

Many counts were recorded for this clonotype. The chain is built from TRBV4-1 and TRBJ2-7, with D hard to call. V lost 4 bases and J 1 base, leaving 11 bases between the germline ends. This CDR3 has 14 amino acids. CDR1 and CDR2 from the germline V gene are MGHRA and YSYEKL. The CDR3 loop reads CASSPRPRSYEQYF. CDR3 coding DNA: TGCGCCAGCAGCCCCCGTCCACGATCCTACGAGCAGTACTTC.

This clonotype was seen at least ten times. In DNA, the CDR3 is TGTGCCAGCAGTAACAGGGGTAGAGGTTTTAGCAATCAGCCCCAGCATTTT. It codes for CASSNRGRGFSNQPQHF. This chain joins TRBV12-3 or TRBV12-4 and TRBJ1-5, with 7 bases identical to TRBD1. The junction had 10 bases not matched to a gene; V was cut back by 5 bases and J by 0 bases. This CDR3 comprises 17 residues.

This clonotype occurred many times. The V and J genes are TRBV2 and TRBJ1-1, with D perhaps TRBD1 (6 bases). Germline V lookup: CDR1 SNHLY, CDR2 FYNNEI. This CDR3 is built from 14 residues. V was clipped by 4 bases and J by 4 bases, with 13 bases between them. This CDR3 is CASSVQGGGTEAFF. In nucleotides, the CDR3 is TGTGCCAGCAGTGTGCAGGGAGGGGGCACTGAAGCTTTCTTT.

The J gene is TRBJ2-5, the V gene TRBV7-2; 8 nucleotides agree with TRBD2. Germline V gives CDR1 SGHTA, CDR2 FQGNSA. V lost 4 bases to trimming and J lost 2 bases; unmatched junction nucleotides: 6. The CDR3 covers 15 residues. The CDR3 is CASSYDLAGQETQYF. CDR3 nucleotides: TGTGCCAGCAGCTACGACTTAGCGGGGCAAGAGACCCAGTACTTC.

This clonotype was counted ten times or more. The chain employs TRBV6-1 and TRBJ1-3, with D tentatively TRBD1 (6 bases). Trimming took off 9 bases at V and 4 bases at J, with 22 bases between the two ends. The CDR3 consists of 16 residues. Germline values: CDR1 MNHNS, CDR2 SASEGT. The CDR3 DNA reads as TGTGCCAGGGGGGTCACAACAGGGTTGACCGGAAACACCATATATTTT. Its translation: CARGVTTGLTGNTIYF.

This clonotype was detected only a few times. J is TRBJ2-5 and V is TRBV7-2, with D perhaps matching TRBD1 (6 bases). CDR1 is SGHTA, CDR2 FQGNSA, per germline. The V and J ends lost 6 bases and 1 base respectively, with 12 bases between them. The length of the CDR3 is 14 residues. CDR3 in amino acids: CASRPTGSQETQYF. The CDR3 region has the DNA TGTGCCAGCAGGCCGACAGGAAGCCAAGAGACCCAGTACTTC. The entire variable domain, with the rest obtained from reference TRBV7-2 and TRBJ2-5, is as follows: GAGVSQSPSNKVTEKGKDVELRCDPISGHTALYWYRQSLGQGLEFLIYFQGNSAPDKSGLPSDRFSAERTGGSVSTLTIQRTQQEDSAVYLCASRPTGSQETQYFGPGTRLLVL.

This clonotype has a count of ten or more. The chain has TRBV7-9 and TRBJ2-7; D remains unclear. Germline-derived CDR1 and CDR2 are SEHNR and FQNEAQ (reference sequence). V lost 1 base to trimming and J lost 5 bases, with 15 bases between them. The CDR3 is 15 residues long. DNA of the CDR3: TGTGCCAGCAGCTTAGTGGGAATCTTGAAGGACGAGCAGTACTTC. Translating gives CASSLVGILKDEQYF.

At least ten counts were recorded for this clonotype. The chain uses TRBV28 and TRBJ1-1, with D hard to call. CDR1 MDHEN and CDR2 SYDVKM come from the germline V gene. There are 13 residues in the CDR3. The V and J ends lost 4 bases and 1 base respectively, with 7 bases between them. The CDR3 nucleotides read TGTGCCAGCAGTTCCTACCCGAACACTGAAGCTTTCTTT. As protein: CASSSYPNTEAFF. Combining the CDR3 with reference TRBV28 and TRBJ1-1 gives the whole variable domain DVKVTQSSRYLVKRTGEKVFLECVQDMDHENMFWYRQDPGLGLRLIYFSYDVKMKEKGDIPEGYSVSREKKERFSLILESASTNQTSMYLCASSSYPNTEAFFGQGTRLTVV.

The V and J genes are TRBV6-1 and TRBJ1-2; D is possibly TRBD1 (6 bases). Germline lookup yields CDR1 MNHNS and CDR2 SASEGT. The V end lost 6 bases, the J end lost 6 bases, and 17 bases lay between the germline ends. This CDR3 is 14 amino acids long. The DNA for the CDR3 is TGTGCCAGCAGGTTGACAAGGGGGTGGCATGGCTACACCTTC. Residues: CASRLTRGWHGYTF.

This clonotype was counted a few times. This may come from a read error, since a much larger clone is one base off. The V and J genes are TRBV20-1 and TRBJ2-5; TRBD1 matches 10 bases. Looked up from germline, CDR1 is DFQATT and CDR2 is SNEGSKA (reference sequence). This CDR3 is built from 13 residues. In DNA form, the CDR3 reads TGCAGTGCTGGGACAGGGGTCCAAGAGACCAAGTACTTC. Translating gives CSAGTGVQETKYF.

The DNA of the CDR3 is TGTGCCAGCAGCTTAGGAAGACAGGCTGTCTATGGCTACACCTTC. Protein sequence: CASSLGRQAVYGYTF. The genes are TRBV11-2 and TRBJ1-2; a weak D match, TRBD1 (6 bases). The germline CDR1 and CDR2 sequences are SGHAT and FQNNGV. Trimming took off 1 base at V and 4 bases at J, with 13 bases between the two ends. This CDR3 contains 15 residues. The entire variable domain, with the rest obtained from reference TRBV11-2 and TRBJ1-2, is as follows: EAGVAQSPRYKIIEKRQSVAFWCNPISGHATLYWYQQILGQGPKLLIQFQNNGVVDDSQLPKDRFSAERLKGVDSTLKIQPAKLEDSAVYLCASSLGRQAVYGYTFGSGTRLTVV.

The sample holds many counts of this clonotype. V is TRBV27 and J is TRBJ2-2; 7 bases map to TRBD1. The V and J ends lost 7 bases and 4 bases, in that order; junction bases with no gene match: 9. This CDR3 has 15 residues. Germline lookup yields CDR1 MNHEY and CDR2 SMNVEV (reference sequence). The DNA for the CDR3 is TGTGCCAGCAAGGAAAGGGGGCGCATCACCGGGGAGCTGTTTTTT. Translated, it gives CASKERGRITGELFF.

This clonotype came up many times. The chain combines TRBV9 with TRBJ2-7; D gene ambiguous. This CDR3 region has 13 residues. Germline CDR1 and CDR2: SGDLS and YYNGEE. V lost 0 bases and J 5 bases, leaving 9 bases between the germline ends. This chain's CDR3 is CASSVGSHDEQYF. The DNA of the CDR3 is TGTGCCAGCAGCGTAGGGAGTCACGACGAGCAGTACTTC.

This sequence joins TRBV11-2 and TRBJ1-2; tentatively, D is TRBD1 (5 bases). Trimming took 0 bases from V and 5 from J, leaving 13 bases between them. Per germline, CDR1 SGHAT and CDR2 FQNNGV. The CDR3 loop spans 15 amino acids. The CDR3 region is CASSLELLGVYGYTF. In nucleotides, the CDR3 is TGTGCCAGCAGCTTAGAACTGTTAGGGGTTTATGGCTACACCTTC. The full variable domain, with the rest looked up from reference TRBV11-2 and TRBJ1-2, is EAGVAQSPRYKIIEKRQSVAFWCNPISGHATLYWYQQILGQGPKLLIQFQNNGVVDDSQLPKDRFSAERLKGVDSTLKIQPAKLEDSAVYLCASSLELLGVYGYTFGSGTRLTVV.

V is TRBV5-1 and J is TRBJ1-2; D may be TRBD1 (6 bases). Trimming cost V 5 bases and J 7 bases, with 21 bases left between them. CDR3 length: 15 amino acids. Per germline, CDR1 SGHRS and CDR2 YFSETQ. The DNA of the CDR3 is TGCGCCAGCAGGCTCGGGACACAGACTATCTTTGGCTACACCTTC. Translated: CASRLGTQTIFGYTF.

Details on this clonotype: This may be a read error: a much more frequent sequence differs by one nucleotide. The chain carries TRBV6-1 and TRBJ1-1, with D unclear. This CDR3 comprises 13 residues. Germline values: CDR1 MNHNS, CDR2 SASEGT. The DNA of the CDR3 is TGTGCCTCCACTGTCGCAGAGAACACTGAAGCTTGCTTT. It codes for CASTVAENTEACF.

This clonotype appeared many times. The gene calls are TRBV5-1 and TRBJ2-5, with 7 bases that match TRBD1. J lost 4 bases, V lost 7 bases, and 4 bases had no gene match. Germline V gives CDR1 SGHRS, CDR2 YFSETQ. This CDR3 is 12 amino acids long. CDR3 region: CASGWTGETQYF. The CDR3 DNA follows: TGCGCCAGCGGTTGGACAGGAGAGACCCAGTACTTC.

The rearrangement links TRBV12-3 or TRBV12-4 to TRBJ2-5, with D perhaps TRBD2 (5 bases). V was pared by 0 bases and J by 4 bases, with 9 bases between. The CDR3 runs 14 residues. The CDR3 DNA is TGTGCCAGCAGTTTAGCGGGAGTGGTAGAGACCCAGTACTTC. This translates into CASSLAGVVETQYF.

In this sample, this clonotype turned up many times. The rearrangement joins TRBV29-1 to TRBJ2-4, with 7 bases aligning to TRBD2. CDR3 length: 12 residues. V shed 4 bases and J 8 bases; nucleotides not matched to a gene: 5. Germline V gene lookup returns CDR1 SQVTM and CDR2 ANQGSEA. The CDR3 loop is CSVGAGGDIQYF. CDR3 bases: TGCAGCGTTGGGGCTGGGGGGGACATTCAGTACTTC.

This clonotype showed up many times. The rearrangement joins TRBV6-5 to TRBJ2-2; maybe TRBD1 (6 bases). The CDR3 length is 12 residues. V lost 6 bases and J 8 bases, leaving 10 bases between the germline ends. Germline loops: CDR1 MNHEY, CDR2 SVGAGI. The CDR3 coding sequence is TGTGCCAGCAGCAGGGGACAAGGGGAGCTGTTTTTT. It yields the protein CASSRGQGELFF.

The chain is built from TRBV25-1 and TRBJ2-4; 7 bases map to TRBD2. The CDR3 spans 17 residues. V shed 2 bases, J shed 0 bases, and the junction held 7 bases outside the gene matches. CDR1 is MGHDK, CDR2 SYGVNS, per germline. CDR3 amino acids: CASSENRGLLAKNIQYF. The CDR3 DNA is TGTGCCAGCAGTGAAAATAGGGGACTACTAGCCAAAAACATTCAGTACTTC. The full variable domain, with the rest looked up from reference TRBV25-1 and TRBJ2-4, is EADIYQTPRYLVIGTGKKITLECSQTMGHDKMYWYQQDPGMELHLIHYSYGVNSTEKGDLSSESTVSRIRTEHFPLTLESARPSHTSQYLCASSENRGLLAKNIQYFGAGTRLSVL.

This clonotype came up many times. The genes are TRBV12-3 or TRBV12-4 and TRBJ2-7; D gene uncertain. Trimming cost V 8 bases and J 2 bases, with 10 bases left between them. There are 12 residues in the CDR3. CDR3 loop: CASGKDPYEQYF. DNA for the CDR3: TGTGCCAGCGGCAAGGACCCCTACGAGCAGTACTTC.

V gene TRBV6-1 combines with J gene TRBJ2-5, with 8 bases matching TRBD2. The CDR3 length is 17 residues. The germline CDR1 and CDR2 sequences are MNHNS and SASEGT. J lost 2 bases, V lost 2 bases, and 10 bases had no gene match. The CDR3 sequence is CASSEKRGGVWQETQYF. CDR3 DNA: TGTGCCAGCAGTGAAAAACGGGGGGGGGTATGGCAAGAGACCCAGTACTTC.